This T cell receptor beta chain was captured in a study of blood T cell repertoires in COVID-19. As for the study in general: Spain, Italy and the United States supplied samples that represented acute and convalescent COVID-19.

This table comes from immunoSEQ multiplex PCR, and its TCRdb copy is limited to in-frame clones, with some not included. The sample has about 300,000 clones, about 90% seen once. CDR1 and CDR2 (germline): ENHRY, SYGVKD. Trimming cost V 7 bases and J 7 bases, with 19 bases left between them. The CDR3 runs to 14 residues. All enrollees were roughly 18 to 100 years old and from some 24 US areas. Participant reports of clinical history set cohort assignment. Within 2 weeks of study entry, exposed participants had contacted a PCR-confirmed or clinician-diagnosed COVID-19 case. The sequence was obtained from a woman aged 45-59 years who had been exposed to COVID-19. Sequencing used PBMCs or T cells enriched from blood (not recorded which). The chain has TRBV10-3 and TRBJ1-2; D remains unclear. CDR3 amino acids: CAITDLGREAGYTF. The CDR3, as DNA: TGTGCCATCACCGACTTGGGGAGAGAGGCTGGCTACACCTTC.